Shown below are 31 T cell receptor beta chains from a single sample sequenced in a study of PD-1 blockade in classical Hodgkin lymphoma. Assay used: immunoSEQ multiplex PCR; TCRdb lists only in-frame clones, some missing. The table shows 60,000 or so clones, with more than 90% occurring only once. Every patient experienced relapse after autologous stem cell transplantation, and brentuximab vedotin exposure varied. Sequencing was performed on peripheral blood mononuclear cells (PBMCs), taken at baseline. These receptors were collected from a human donor with classical Hodgkin lymphoma.

The J gene is TRBJ2-7, the V gene TRBV11-1; no firm D call. The CDR3 is 13 residues long. The V gene lost 3 bases and the J gene lost 1 base, with 7 bases spanning the gap. The germline gives CDR1 SGHAT, CDR2 FQDESV (reference sequence). The CDR3 coding sequence is TGTGCCAGCAGCTTTGACGGGTCCTACGAGCAGTACTTC. Protein product: CASSFDGSYEQYF.

This clone was seen only once. The rearrangement joins TRBV2 to TRBJ2-5, with no clear D. Trimming pared 6 bases from V and 4 bases from J, leaving 6 bases between. Germline CDR1 and CDR2: SNHLY and FYNNEI. CDR3 length: 11 residues. This chain's CDR3 is CASSALETQYF. The CDR3, as DNA: TGTGCCAGCAGCGCTTTAGAGACCCAGTACTTC.

V and J are TRBV7-3 and TRBJ2-1; the match to TRBD2 covers 11 bases. Trimming cost V 2 bases and J 5 bases; bases outside gene matches: 5. Germline loops: CDR1 SGHTA, CDR2 FQGTGA. There are 16 residues in the CDR3. The CDR3 bases are TGTGCCAGCAGCTTAGGGCTAGCGGGAGGTGACAATGAGCAGTTCTTC. Residues: CASSLGLAGGDNEQFF. The full variable domain, completed using reference TRBV7-3 and TRBJ2-1, is GAGVSQTPSNKVTEKGKYVELRCDPISGHTALYWYRQSLGQGPEFLIYFQGTGAADDSGLPNDRFFAVRPEGSVSTLKIQRTERGDSAVYLCASSLGLAGGDNEQFFGPGTRLTVL.

The V gene is TRBV7-9, the J gene TRBJ2-3, with 11 nucleotides matching TRBD2. The germline V gene has CDR1 SEHNR and CDR2 FQNEAQ (reference sequence). CDR3 length: 17 residues. V shed 3 bases and J 0 bases; nucleotides not matched to a gene: 5. For the CDR3, the DNA is TGTGCCAGCAGCTTCAGACTAGCGGGAACTAGCACAGATACGCAGTATTTT. This sequence encodes CASSFRLAGTSTDTQYF.

The chain combines TRBV29-1 with TRBJ2-3; 9 bases agree with TRBD1. There are 20 residues in the CDR3. The V gene's germline CDR1 is SQVTM and CDR2 ANQGSEA. Losses at the gene ends were 5 bases for V and 1 base for J; bases not matched to a gene: 22. For the CDR3, the DNA is TGCAGCGTTCTTGACAGGGGGAGAAGAGGACTAGACCTACGCACAGATACGCAGTATTTT. Its protein product is CSVLDRGRRGLDLRTDTQYF.

This rearrangement joins TRBV2 to TRBJ1-6; D is ambiguous. The germline V gene encodes CDR1 SNHLY and CDR2 FYNNEI. Trimming left V 8 bases short and J 5 bases short, with 19 bases between. This CDR3 region has 16 residues. The CDR3: CASSWRGPQDNSPLHF. In nucleotides, the CDR3 is TGTGCCAGCTCGTGGAGAGGCCCCCAGGATAATTCACCCCTCCACTTT.

The gene calls are TRBV11-2 and TRBJ1-1, with D unclear. Germline assignment: CDR1 SGHAT and CDR2 FQNNGV. The CDR3 covers 12 residues. V was shortened by 1 base and J by 6 bases, with 6 bases between the two germline ends. The CDR3 coding sequence is TGTGCCAGCAGCTTAGTTAGTCCTGAAGCTTTCTTT. Its protein is CASSLVSPEAFF. Together with reference TRBV11-2 and TRBJ1-1, the CDR3 gives the full variable domain: EAGVAQSPRYKIIEKRQSVAFWCNPISGHATLYWYQQILGQGPKLLIQFQNNGVVDDSQLPKDRFSAERLKGVDSTLKIQPAKLEDSAVYLCASSLVSPEAFFGQGTRLTVV.

V and J are TRBV7-9 and TRBJ1-3, with D unclear. Germline V gives CDR1 SEHNR, CDR2 FQNEAQ (reference sequence). The CDR3 is made up of 14 amino acids. Trimming removed 1 base at V and 4 bases at J, with 8 bases between. The CDR3 DNA sequence: TGTGCCAGCAGCTTAGGGCCTCAGGGAAACACCATATATTTT. Its protein product is CASSLGPQGNTIYF.

This rearrangement joins TRBV5-5 to TRBJ2-1, with 7 bases lining up with TRBD1. The CDR3 contains 16 residues. The germline V gene has CDR1 SGHKS and CDR2 YYEKEE (reference sequence). With 4 bases clipped from V and 4 bases from J, the junction kept 11 bases outside the gene matches. DNA of the CDR3: TGTGCCAGCAGCCAGCCCCGGGACAGAGAATACAATGAGCAGTTCTTC. Its translation is CASSQPRDREYNEQFF.

V gene TRBV5-8 combines with J gene TRBJ2-7, with D perhaps TRBD1 or TRBD2 (5 bases each). The CDR3 totals 15 residues. Trimming took off 3 bases at V and 0 bases at J, with 13 bases between the two ends. CDR1 is SGHTS and CDR2 is YDEGEE in the germline V gene. The CDR3 DNA reads as TGTGCCAGCAGCTCGGGACCGTATAACTCCTACGAGCAGTACTTC. It yields the protein CASSSGPYNSYEQYF. Full variable domain (rest looked up from reference TRBV5-8 and TRBJ2-7): EAGVTQSPTHLIKTRGQQATLRCSPISGHTSVYWYQQALGLGLQFLLWYDEGEERNRGNFPPRFSGRQFPNYSSELNVNALELEDSALYLCASSSGPYNSYEQYFGPGTRLTVT.

The chain has TRBV29-1 and TRBJ1-2; the D gene is possibly TRBD1 (5 bases). CDR1 and CDR2 from the germline V gene are SQVTM and ANQGSEA. The V gene lost 0 bases and the J gene lost 5 bases, with 13 bases spanning the gap. The CDR3 covers 14 residues. CDR3 region: CSVEDLAGNYGYTF. CDR3 sequence (DNA): TGCAGCGTTGAAGATCTTGCAGGGAATTATGGCTACACCTTC. Combining the CDR3 with reference TRBV29-1 and TRBJ1-2 gives the whole variable domain SAVISQKPSRDICQRGTSLTIQCQVDSQVTMMFWYRQQPGQSLTLIATANQGSEATYESGFVIDKFPISRPNLTFSTLTVSNMSPEDSSIYLCSVEDLAGNYGYTFGSGTRLTVV.

This clone showed up just a few times. V is TRBV7-9 and J is TRBJ2-1, with TRBD1 identical over 8 bases. The germline V gene has CDR1 SEHNR and CDR2 FQNEAQ (reference sequence). V lost 4 bases and J lost 0; bases outside the gene matches: 5. There are 16 residues in the CDR3. The CDR3 sequence: CASSSYTGGSYNEQFF. CDR3 nucleotide sequence: TGTGCCAGCAGCTCATACACAGGGGGCTCCTACAATGAGCAGTTCTTC.

CDR3 protein: CAIRGTGTSGHTGELFF. CDR3 in DNA: TGTGCCATCAGGGGAACGGGGACTAGCGGCCACACCGGGGAGCTGTTTTTT. The chain links TRBV10-3 to TRBJ2-2; the match to TRBD2 covers 11 bases. Losses at the gene ends were 6 bases for V and 3 bases for J; bases not matched to a gene: 9. Germline CDR1 is ENHRY and CDR2 is SYGVKD. This CDR3 is 17 amino acids long.

This clone has more than one count but fewer than ten. This chain links TRBV10-3 with TRBJ1-1, with a weak D call TRBD1 (5 bases). V lost 4 bases, J lost 10 bases, and 16 bases lay in between. CDR3 length: 13 amino acids. The germline gives CDR1 ENHRY, CDR2 SYGVKD. CDR3 residues: CAISGGEPGLAFF. Here the CDR3 DNA reads TGTGCCATCAGTGGGGGGGAGCCCGGACTAGCTTTCTTT.

This clone appeared once. The V call is TRBV9, the J call TRBJ2-1; the D gene is possibly TRBD2 (6 bases). Trimming took 0 bases from V and 1 from J, leaving 8 bases between them. Germline CDR1 and CDR2: SGDLS and YYNGEE. The CDR3 loop spans 15 amino acids. The CDR3 sequence: CASSVVGSSYNEQFF. The CDR3 DNA is TGTGCCAGCAGCGTAGTCGGGAGTTCCTACAATGAGCAGTTCTTC. Full variable domain (rest looked up from reference TRBV9 and TRBJ2-1): DSGVTQTPKHLITATGQRVTLRCSPRSGDLSVYWYQQSLDQGLQFLIQYYNGEERAKGNILERFSAQQFPDLHSELNLSSLELGDSALYFCASSVVGSSYNEQFFGPGTRLTVL.

This clone was seen only once. The gene calls are TRBV30 and TRBJ2-2; D gene uncertain. Trimming pared 0 bases from V and 0 bases from J, leaving 11 bases between. The CDR3 is made up of 16 amino acids. Germline CDR1 GTSNPN, CDR2 SVGIG (reference sequence). The CDR3 reads CAWSVRFRANTGELFF. The CDR3, as DNA: TGTGCCTGGAGTGTACGATTTAGGGCGAACACCGGGGAGCTGTTTTTT.

This chain links TRBV29-1 with TRBJ2-1, with D tentatively TRBD1 or TRBD2 (5 bases each). Deletions cut 4 bases from V and 8 bases from J, with 9 bases between. Per the germline V gene, CDR1 is SQVTM and CDR2 is ANQGSEA. CDR3 size: 11 residues. The CDR3 reads CSVGGVDEQFF. In nucleotides, the CDR3 is TGCAGCGTTGGAGGGGTTGATGAGCAGTTCTTC.

This clone occurred once. This chain joins TRBV11-2 and TRBJ1-2, with D unclear. Trimming pared 2 bases from V and 6 bases from J, leaving 10 bases between. There are 13 residues in the CDR3. Germline CDR1 and CDR2: SGHAT and FQNNGV. The CDR3 is CASSLILPDGYTF. As DNA, the CDR3 is TGTGCCAGCAGCTTAATTTTGCCGGATGGCTACACCTTC.

The V gene is TRBV19, the J gene TRBJ2-5, with TRBD2 identical over 7 bases. The CDR3 totals 16 residues. Unmatched junction bases numbered 12, after V lost 3 bases and J lost 5 bases. Germline CDR1 is LNHDA and CDR2 is SQIVND (reference sequence). The CDR3 nucleotides are TGTGCCAGTAGTATGGGTCCGCCGGGACTAAGGGAGACCCAGTACTTC. Its protein product is CASSMGPPGLRETQYF. Full variable domain (remainder filled in from reference TRBV19 and TRBJ2-5): DGGITQSPKYLFRKEGQNVTLSCEQNLNHDAMYWYRQDPGQGLRLIYYSQIVNDFQKGDIAEGYSVSREKKESFPLTVTSAQKNPTAFYLCASSMGPPGLRETQYFGPGTRLLVL.

This chain uses TRBV6-6 with TRBJ2-3; D ambiguous. Trimming removed 6 bases at V and 5 bases at J, with 9 bases between. Germline V lookup: CDR1 MNHNY, CDR2 SVGAGI (reference sequence). The CDR3 contains 12 residues. The DNA for the CDR3 is TGTGCCAGCAGCCCCGCTTTAGATACGCAGTATTTT. This gives the protein CASSPALDTQYF.

V and J are TRBV10-2 and TRBJ1-2; D gene uncertain. CDR1 is WSHSY and CDR2 is SAAADI in the germline V gene. The CDR3 is 14 residues long. V gave up 2 bases and J gave up 4 bases, with 11 bases separating them. Here the CDR3 DNA reads TGCGCCAGCAGTGAGGGTGGGAGTCTCTATGGCTACACCTTC. This gives the protein CASSEGGSLYGYTF.

This chain links TRBV10-2 with TRBJ2-4; D gene uncertain. This CDR3 spans 11 amino acids. Germline lookup yields CDR1 WSHSY and CDR2 SAAADI. Between the trimmed V and J ends, which lost 2 bases and 6 bases, there was a span of 2 bases. The CDR3 DNA is TGCGCCAGCAGTGAGATAAACATTCAGTACTTC. It is translated as CASSEINIQYF.

The chain employs TRBV11-2 and TRBJ2-3, with 8 nucleotides matching TRBD2. The CDR3 is 17 residues long. The trim removed 1 base at V and 0 bases at J, leaving 6 bases unmatched. The germline V gene encodes CDR1 SGHAT and CDR2 FQNNGV. The CDR3 sequence is CASSLGKLAASTDTQYF. The DNA of the CDR3 is TGTGCCAGCAGCTTAGGGAAACTAGCGGCAAGCACAGATACGCAGTATTTT.

The chain joins TRBV5-4 to TRBJ1-1, with D perhaps matching TRBD1 (5 bases). The V end lost 7 bases, the J end lost 3 bases, and 13 bases lay between the germline ends. This CDR3 spans 13 amino acids. The germline V gene encodes CDR1 SGHNT and CDR2 YYREEE (reference sequence). CDR3 region: CASREGPDTEAFF. CDR3 in DNA: TGTGCCAGCCGGGAGGGGCCGGACACTGAAGCTTTCTTT.

This chain connects TRBV29-1 to TRBJ2-3; D remains ambiguous. Germline values: CDR1 SQVTM, CDR2 ANQGSEA. Trimming removed 7 bases from V and 0 bases from J, with 8 bases in between. CDR3 length: 12 amino acids. DNA of the CDR3: TGCAGCGGTACAACTAGCACAGATACGCAGTATTTT. It is translated as CSGTTSTDTQYF.

V usage is TRBV28 and J usage is TRBJ1-5, with 8 bases aligning to TRBD1. CDR3 length: 17 amino acids. Germline-derived CDR1 and CDR2 are MDHEN and SYDVKM. V dropped 5 bases and J dropped 3; count of bases not matched to a gene: 12. The CDR3 here is CASSPHSGTGNNQPQHF. The CDR3 bases are TGTGCCAGCAGTCCACACTCCGGGACAGGCAACAATCAGCCCCAGCATTTT.

V usage is TRBV5-1 and J usage is TRBJ1-3; D is unresolved. V dropped 0 bases and J dropped 0 bases, with 7 bases sitting between them. Germline CDR1 is SGHRS and CDR2 is YFSETQ. The CDR3 covers 15 residues. The DNA for the CDR3 is TGCGCCAGCAGCTTGGATCTTGGCTCTGGAAACACCATATATTTT. It specifies CASSLDLGSGNTIYF. The complete variable domain, with remaining parts taken from reference TRBV5-1 and TRBJ1-3, reads KAGVTQTPRYLIKTRGQQVTLSCSPISGHRSVSWYQQTPGQGLQFLFEYFSETQRNKGNFPGRFSGRQFSNSRSEMNVSTLELGDSALYLCASSLDLGSGNTIYFGEGSWLTVV.

This chain joins TRBV9 and TRBJ2-1; D is unresolved. The CDR3 contains 14 residues. Germline lookup yields CDR1 SGDLS and CDR2 YYNGEE. Trimming took off 3 bases at V and 0 bases at J, with 7 bases between the two ends. The CDR3 reads CASSARSSYNEQFF. The DNA for the CDR3 is TGTGCCAGCAGCGCGAGGAGCTCCTACAATGAGCAGTTCTTC.

The chain carries TRBV5-1 and TRBJ2-5; 8 bases line up with TRBD2. Per the germline V gene, CDR1 is SGHRS and CDR2 is YFSETQ. V was pared by 4 bases and J by 4 bases, with 12 bases of the junction left unmatched. The CDR3 extends over 16 amino acids. The CDR3 coding sequence is TGCGCCAGCAGCAATGCCGGGACTAGATGGAGAGAGACCCAGTACTTC. It yields the protein CASSNAGTRWRETQYF.

Regarding this clone: The DNA is left out, because the CDR3 cannot be placed on it with certainty; the CDR3 is given as TCRdb lists it. The genes are TRBV2 and TRBJ1-2; TRBD1, as called in the table, went unchecked against the DNA. The germline V gene encodes CDR1 SNHLY and CDR2 FYNNEI. From its first to its last residue, the CDR3 has 13 amino acids. The CDR3 loop reads CASSTSQDYGYTF.

CDR3 sequence: CASSVEEDEGGGTQYF. The CDR3 coding sequence is TGTGCCAGCAGCGTAGAGGAGGATGAAGGAGGGGGGACCCAGTACTTC. This chain links TRBV9 with TRBJ2-5; possibly TRBD1 or TRBD2 for D (6 bases each). Germline V CDR1 and CDR2: SGDLS, YYNGEE. The CDR3 is 16 amino acids. Deletions cut 0 bases from V and 7 bases from J, with 19 bases between.